This T cell receptor beta chain stems from a study of OX40 agonist ivuxolimab in advanced cancers. Sequenced by immunoSEQ multiplex PCR; TCRdb stores in-frame clones only, minus some. The sample carries about 48,000 clones, nearly 95% recorded once. Autoimmune disease history or systemic immunosuppression led to patients being barred. This receptor was obtained from an adult with an advanced solid tumor such as melanoma, head and neck, liver or kidney cancer. The input for sequencing was CD4+ or CD8+ T cells sorted from blood, taken in a trial of the OX40 agonist ivuxolimab.

The CDR3 nucleotides read TGTGCCAGCAGCCTAAGGGGGACAGGGGGCAACGAGCAGTACTTC. Its translation is CASSLRGTGGNEQYF. This chain links TRBV11-3 with TRBJ2-7; 12 nucleotides line up with TRBD1. This CDR3 region has 15 residues. V was pared by 5 bases and J by 5 bases, with 7 bases of the junction left unmatched. Germline V lookup: CDR1 SGHNT, CDR2 YENEEA.